What follows is one T cell receptor beta chain and its context. These data are taken from a study of metastatic and nonmetastatic thyroid tumors. Overall study context: Comparison of repertoires was carried out across blood and tumor or nodule tissue from malignant and benign thyroid patients.

The CDR3 sequence is 15 residues long. Germline assignment: CDR1 MNHNS and CDR2 SASEGT. V shed 6 bases, J shed 3 bases, and the junction held 5 bases outside the gene matches. Per the original data handling: For papillary thyroid cancer, a distant-metastasis classifier was constructed from CDR3 differences observed across clinicopathological groups. TCRdb used MiXCR to call clones anew from the PCR reads. TCRdb's processing, not the authors' own work, is the source of the V and J calls. The data show over 10,000 clones, approximately 33% seen once. Each patient came to thyroid surgery without any prior treatment (of any kind).

The sequence was collected from a male donor with papillary thyroid cancer or a benign thyroid nodule (not recorded which). Some clones in this sample may be carry-over from other donors' samples. The gene calls are TRBV6-1 and TRBJ2-1, with 10 bases fitting TRBD2. The sequenced sample was tumor tissue. The CDR3 bases are TGTGCCAGCAGCGATGGGACTAGCGACTACAATGAGCAGTTCTTC. Translation gives CASSDGTSDYNEQFF.